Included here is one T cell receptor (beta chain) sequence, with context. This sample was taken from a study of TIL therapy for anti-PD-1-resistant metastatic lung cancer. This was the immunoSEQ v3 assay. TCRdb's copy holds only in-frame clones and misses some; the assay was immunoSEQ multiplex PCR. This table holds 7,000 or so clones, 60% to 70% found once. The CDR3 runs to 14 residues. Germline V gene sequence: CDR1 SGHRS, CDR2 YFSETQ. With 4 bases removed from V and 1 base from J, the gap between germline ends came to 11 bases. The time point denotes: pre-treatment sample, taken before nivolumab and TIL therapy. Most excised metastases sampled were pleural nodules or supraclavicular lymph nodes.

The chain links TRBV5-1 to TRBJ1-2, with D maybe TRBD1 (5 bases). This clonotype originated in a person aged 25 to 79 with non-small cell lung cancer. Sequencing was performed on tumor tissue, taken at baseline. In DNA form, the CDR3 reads TGCGCCAGCAGCGGGGACGGCCTTAACTATGGCTACACCTTC. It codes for CASSGDGLNYGYTF.